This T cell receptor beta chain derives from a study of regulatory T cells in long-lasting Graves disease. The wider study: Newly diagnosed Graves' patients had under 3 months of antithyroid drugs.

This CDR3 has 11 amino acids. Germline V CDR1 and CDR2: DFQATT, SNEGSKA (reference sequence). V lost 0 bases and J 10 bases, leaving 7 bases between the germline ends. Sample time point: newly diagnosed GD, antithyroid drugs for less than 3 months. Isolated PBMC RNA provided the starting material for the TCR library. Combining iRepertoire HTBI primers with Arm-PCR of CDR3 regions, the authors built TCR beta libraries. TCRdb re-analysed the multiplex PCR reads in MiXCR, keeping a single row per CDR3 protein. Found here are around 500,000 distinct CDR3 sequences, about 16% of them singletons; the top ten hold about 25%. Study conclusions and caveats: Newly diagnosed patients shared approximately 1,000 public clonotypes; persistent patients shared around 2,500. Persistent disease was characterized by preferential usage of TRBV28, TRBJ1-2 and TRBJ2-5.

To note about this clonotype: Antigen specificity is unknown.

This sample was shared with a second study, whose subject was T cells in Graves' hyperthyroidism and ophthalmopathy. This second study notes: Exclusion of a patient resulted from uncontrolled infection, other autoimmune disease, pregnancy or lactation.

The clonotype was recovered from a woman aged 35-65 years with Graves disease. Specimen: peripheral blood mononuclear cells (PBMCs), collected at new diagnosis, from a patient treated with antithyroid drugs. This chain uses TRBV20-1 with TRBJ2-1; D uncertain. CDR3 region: CSARDWGEQFF. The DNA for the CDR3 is TGCAGTGCTAGAGATTGGGGAGAGCAGTTCTTC.